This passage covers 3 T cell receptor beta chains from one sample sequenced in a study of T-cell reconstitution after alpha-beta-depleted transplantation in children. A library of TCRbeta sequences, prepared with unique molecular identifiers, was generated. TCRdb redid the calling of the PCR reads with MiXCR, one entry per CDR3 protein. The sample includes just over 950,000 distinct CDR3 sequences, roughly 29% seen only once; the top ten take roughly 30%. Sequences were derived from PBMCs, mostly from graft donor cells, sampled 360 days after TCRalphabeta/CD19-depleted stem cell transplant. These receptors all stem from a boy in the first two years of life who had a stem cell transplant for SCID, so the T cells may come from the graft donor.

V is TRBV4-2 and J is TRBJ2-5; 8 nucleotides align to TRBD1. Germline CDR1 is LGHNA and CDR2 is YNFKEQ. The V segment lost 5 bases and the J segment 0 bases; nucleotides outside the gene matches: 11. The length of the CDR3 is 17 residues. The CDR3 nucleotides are TGTGCCAGCAGCTCGGGCCCAGGGGGCGGTCACCAAGAGACCCAGTACTTC. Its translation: CASSSGPGGGHQETQYF.

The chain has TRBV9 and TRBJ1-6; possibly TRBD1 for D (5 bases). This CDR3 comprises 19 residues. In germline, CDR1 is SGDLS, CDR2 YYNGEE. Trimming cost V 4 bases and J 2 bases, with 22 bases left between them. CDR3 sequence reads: CASSPTGSKGWPYNSPLHF. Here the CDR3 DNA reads TGTGCCAGCAGCCCCACTGGTTCGAAGGGGTGGCCCTATAATTCACCCCTCCACTTT.

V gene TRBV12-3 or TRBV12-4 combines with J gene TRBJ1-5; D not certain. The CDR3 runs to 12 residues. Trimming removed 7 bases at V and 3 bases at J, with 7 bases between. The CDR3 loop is CASTRLNQPQHF. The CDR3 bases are TGTGCCAGCACGCGCCTCAATCAGCCCCAGCATTTT.